The next 16 T cell receptor beta chains were all read from a single sample in a study of T cell responses to AZD1222 COVID-19 vaccine. Measured with immunoSEQ multiplex PCR; TCRdb has only the in-frame clones, and not every one. The sample holds around 120,000 clones, about 93% seen once. The specimen comprised peripheral blood, sampled 28 days after the second AZD1222 dose. The receptors come from an adult who received the AZD1222 COVID-19 vaccine.

The chain couples TRBV6-6 to TRBJ1-2; the match to TRBD1 covers 8 bases. In germline, CDR1 is MNHNY, CDR2 SVGAGI (reference sequence). V was clipped by 7 bases and J by 4 bases; unmatched bases: 14. The CDR3 has 16 amino acids. Written as DNA, the CDR3 is TGTGCCAGCAACCCGGATAGGACAGGGTTTTTCTATGGCTACACCTTC. Protein product: CASNPDRTGFFYGYTF.

The chain recombines TRBV19 with TRBJ2-4, with 8 bases matching TRBD1. The length of the CDR3 is 14 residues. Germline CDR1 is LNHDA and CDR2 is SQIVND (reference sequence). The trim removed 5 bases at V and 6 bases at J, leaving 6 bases unmatched. Written as DNA, the CDR3 is TGTGCCAGTAGTCCGACAGGGGCGGCAAACATTCAGTACTTC. The encoded protein is CASSPTGAANIQYF.

The chain employs TRBV7-3 and TRBJ1-1; weak D call: TRBD1 (5 bases). Germline V gene data show CDR1 as SGHTA and CDR2 as FQGTGA. Trimming removed 5 bases from V and 1 base from J, with 11 bases in between. CDR3 size: 14 residues. CDR3 protein: CASSLQGTNTEAFF. As DNA, the CDR3 is TGTGCCAGCAGCCTTCAGGGAACGAACACTGAAGCTTTCTTT.

The chain recombines TRBV9 with TRBJ2-5; TRBD1 might be the D (6 bases). CDR3 length: 13 amino acids. Germline V gene sequence: CDR1 SGDLS, CDR2 YYNGEE. V was trimmed by 5 bases and J by 1 base, leaving 9 bases between them. The CDR3 loop reads CASSFRGQETQYF. CDR3 nucleotide sequence: TGTGCCAGCAGTTTCAGGGGCCAAGAGACCCAGTACTTC. Full variable domain (rest looked up from reference TRBV9 and TRBJ2-5): DSGVTQTPKHLITATGQRVTLRCSPRSGDLSVYWYQQSLDQGLQFLIQYYNGEERAKGNILERFSAQQFPDLHSELNLSSLELGDSALYFCASSFRGQETQYFGPGTRLLVL.

The CDR3 coding sequence is TGTGCCATCACCCCTGCCACAGGGCAGCACGAGCAGTACTTC. This encodes CAITPATGQHEQYF. V usage is TRBV6-5 and J usage is TRBJ2-7; D may be TRBD1 (6 bases). V dropped 10 bases and J dropped 5 bases, with 21 bases sitting between them. The CDR3 consists of 14 residues. Germline V gene sequence: CDR1 MNHEY, CDR2 SVGAGI.

This chain links TRBV10-3 with TRBJ2-7; TRBD1 aligns across 9 bases. Looked up from germline, CDR1 is ENHRY and CDR2 is SYGVKD. Trimming cost V 10 bases and J 2 bases; bases outside gene matches: 12. The CDR3 is made up of 15 amino acids. CDR3 sequence (DNA): TGTGCCACCCGATCAACGGGGACAGGGCCCTACGAGCAGTACTTC. Translated, it gives CATRSTGTGPYEQYF.

In this sample, this clone turned up once. The V gene is TRBV7-2, the J gene TRBJ2-7; D assignment may be TRBD1 or TRBD2 (5 bases each). The V end was cut by 4 bases, the J end by 6 bases, with 10 bases between. The V gene's germline CDR1 is SGHTA and CDR2 FQGNSA. The length of the CDR3 is 12 residues. CDR3 coding DNA: TGTGCCAGCAGCTCCTTTGGGGGCGAGCAGTACTTC. It specifies CASSSFGGEQYF.

V is TRBV2 and J is TRBJ1-1, with 7 positions matching TRBD1. Losses at the gene ends were 5 bases for V and 0 bases for J; bases not matched to a gene: 3. Germline V gene data show CDR1 as SNHLY and CDR2 as FYNNEI. The CDR3 loop spans 14 amino acids. CDR3 DNA sequence: TGTGCCAGCAGTCGGGACAGCATGAACACTGAAGCTTTCTTT. Protein sequence: CASSRDSMNTEAFF.

This chain joins TRBV9 and TRBJ1-2; a possible D gene is TRBD1 (6 bases). Germline CDR1 and CDR2: SGDLS and YYNGEE. The CDR3 extends over 12 amino acids. Trimming left V 3 bases short and J 5 bases short, with 8 bases between. CDR3 sequence reads: CASSDRVYGYTF. The CDR3 DNA follows: TGTGCCAGCAGCGACAGGGTGTATGGCTACACCTTC.

A few counts support this clone. V usage is TRBV30 and J usage is TRBJ1-1, with 8 bases that match TRBD1. Germline V CDR1 and CDR2: GTSNPN, SVGIG (reference sequence). This CDR3 contains 13 residues. J gave up 11 bases and V 2 bases, and 10 bases lay outside the gene matches. CDR3 region: CAWSPLGQGNAFF. CDR3 nucleotides: TGTGCCTGGAGTCCCCTAGGACAGGGTAATGCTTTCTTT.

This clone was counted only a few times. The chain recombines TRBV6-5 with TRBJ2-7; 10 nucleotides line up with TRBD1. Trimming took 6 bases from V and 3 from J; bases not matched to a gene: 8. CDR1 and CDR2 (germline): MNHEY, SVGAGI. CDR3 length: 15 amino acids. The CDR3 loop is CASRPTGTGDYEQYF. CDR3 DNA sequence: TGTGCCAGCAGACCGACCGGGACAGGGGACTACGAGCAGTACTTC.

J is TRBJ1-2 and V is TRBV6-2 or TRBV6-3, with D possibly being TRBD1 (6 bases). CDR3 size: 14 residues. V lost 2 bases to trimming and J lost 5 bases, with 12 bases between them. Germline values: CDR1 MNHEY, CDR2 SVGEGT. The CDR3 region has the DNA TGTGCCAGCAGTTACCGTACAGGGACTTATGGCTACACCTTC. It encodes CASSYRTGTYGYTF.

The genes are TRBV12-3 or TRBV12-4 and TRBJ1-2; D is perhaps TRBD1 (6 bases). The CDR3 is 13 amino acids. The ends were cut back, 5 bases at V and 6 bases at J, with 13 bases in the middle. This chain's CDR3 is CASSGLQGHGYTF. In DNA form, the CDR3 reads TGTGCCAGCAGTGGTCTGCAGGGGCATGGCTACACCTTC.

This CDR3 reads CASSLGHTNTEAFF. The CDR3 bases are TGTGCCAGCAGCTTAGGGCACACTAACACTGAAGCTTTCTTT. The chain couples TRBV13 to TRBJ1-1; D unresolved. Germline-derived CDR1 and CDR2 are PRHDT and FYEKMQ (reference sequence). This CDR3 has 14 residues. Trimming removed 0 bases at V and 2 bases at J, with 7 bases between.

The chain employs TRBV7-3 and TRBJ1-1, with 8 bases identical to TRBD1. Germline V gives CDR1 SGHTA, CDR2 FQGTGA. V lost 10 bases and J lost 0; bases outside the gene matches: 4. The CDR3 contains 13 residues. For the CDR3, the DNA is TGTGCCAACTACAGGGGGATGAACACTGAAGCTTTCTTT. As protein: CANYRGMNTEAFF.

The V call is TRBV4-3, the J call TRBJ2-3, with D perhaps matching TRBD1 (5 bases). The CDR3 consists of 18 residues. CDR1 is LGHNA, CDR2 YSLEER, per germline. Trimming stripped 1 base from V and 1 base from J, with 18 bases between. In DNA form, the CDR3 reads TGCGCCAGCAGCCAAGCCATAACACAGGTTTTCGGCACAGATACGCAGTATTTT. Amino acids: CASSQAITQVFGTDTQYF.